This T cell receptor beta chain was captured by sequencing in a study of blood T cell repertoires in COVID-19. Study in general: Donors in the United States, Italy and Spain gave samples during acute or convalescent COVID-19. T cells, B-cell-depleted T cells, or PBMCs provided the cDNA or gDNA that served as material.

Authors' analysis steps: Counts of nucleated cells, estimated from reference gene primer amplification, were obtained. The protocol was immunoSEQ multiplex PCR, while the TCRdb copy is restricted to in-frame clones and leaves out a portion. The DNA gave D and trimming, while V, J and clone size come from that table. The sample carries approximately 190,000 clones, around 86% recorded once. This CDR3 is built from 13 residues. Germline trimming cut 6 bases from V and 7 bases from J; bases unmatched to any gene: 8. The clonotype originates from a man at least 80 years old with acute or convalescent COVID-19. The material sequenced was peripheral blood. This sequence joins TRBV12-3 or TRBV12-4 and TRBJ1-2, with 7 nucleotides matching TRBD1. CDR3 amino acids: CASSTGVRGGYTF. The DNA for the CDR3 is TGTGCCAGCAGCACAGGGGTTAGGGGTGGCTACACCTTC.